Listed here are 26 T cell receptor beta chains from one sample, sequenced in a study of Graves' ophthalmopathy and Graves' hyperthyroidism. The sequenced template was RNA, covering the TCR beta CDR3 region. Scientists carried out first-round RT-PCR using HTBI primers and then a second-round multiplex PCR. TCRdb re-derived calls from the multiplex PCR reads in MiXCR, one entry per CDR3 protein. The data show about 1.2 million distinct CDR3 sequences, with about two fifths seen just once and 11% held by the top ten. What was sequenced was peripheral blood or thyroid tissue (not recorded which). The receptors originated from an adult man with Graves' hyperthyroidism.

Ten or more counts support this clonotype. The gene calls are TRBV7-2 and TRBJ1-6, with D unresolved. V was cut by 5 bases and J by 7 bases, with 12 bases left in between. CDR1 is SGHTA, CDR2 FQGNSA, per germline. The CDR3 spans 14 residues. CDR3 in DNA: TGTGCCAGCAGCCCTCAGATTCAGAATTCACCCCTCCACTTT. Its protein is CASSPQIQNSPLHF.

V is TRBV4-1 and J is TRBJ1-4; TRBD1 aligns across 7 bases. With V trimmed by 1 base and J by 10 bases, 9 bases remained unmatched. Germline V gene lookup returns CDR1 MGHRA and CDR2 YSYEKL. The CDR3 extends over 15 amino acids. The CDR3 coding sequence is TGCGCCAGCAGCCAAGGGGTCGACAGGGCACGAAAACTGTTTTTT. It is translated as CASSQGVDRARKLFF.

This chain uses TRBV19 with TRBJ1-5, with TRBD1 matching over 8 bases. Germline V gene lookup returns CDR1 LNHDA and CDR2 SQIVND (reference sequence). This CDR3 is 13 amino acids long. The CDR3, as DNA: TGTGCGGGAGGCGACAGGGGAGGACAGCCCCAGCATTTT. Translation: CAGGDRGGQPQHF.

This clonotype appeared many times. CDR3 in amino acids: CASSDEGRNTEAFF. CDR3 nucleotides: TGTGCCAGCAGTGATGAGGGTCGGAACACTGAAGCTTTCTTT. The chain has TRBV2 and TRBJ1-1; D is unclear. V was shortened by 3 bases and J by 1 base, with 9 bases between the two germline ends. Germline V gives CDR1 SNHLY, CDR2 FYNNEI. This CDR3 contains 14 residues.

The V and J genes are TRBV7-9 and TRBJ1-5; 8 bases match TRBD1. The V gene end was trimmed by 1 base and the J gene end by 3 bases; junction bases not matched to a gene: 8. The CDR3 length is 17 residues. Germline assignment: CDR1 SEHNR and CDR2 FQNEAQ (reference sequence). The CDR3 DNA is TGTGCCAGCAGCTTAGGGACAGGGACCAAAAACAATCAGCCCCAGCATTTT. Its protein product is CASSLGTGTKNNQPQHF.

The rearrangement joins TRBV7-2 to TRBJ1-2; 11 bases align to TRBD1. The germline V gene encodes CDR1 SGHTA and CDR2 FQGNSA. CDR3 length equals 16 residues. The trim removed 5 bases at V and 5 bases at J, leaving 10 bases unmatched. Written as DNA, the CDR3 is TGTGCCAGCAGCAGCTACCAGGACAGGGGGCTTTATGGCTACACCTTC. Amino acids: CASSSYQDRGLYGYTF.

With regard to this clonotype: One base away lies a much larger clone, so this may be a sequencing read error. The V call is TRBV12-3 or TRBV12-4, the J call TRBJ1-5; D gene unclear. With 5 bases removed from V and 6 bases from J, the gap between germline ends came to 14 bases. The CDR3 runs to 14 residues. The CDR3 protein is CASSPERVGQPQHF. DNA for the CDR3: TGTGCCAGCAGTCCAGAAAGGGTGGGTCAGCCCCAGCATTTT.

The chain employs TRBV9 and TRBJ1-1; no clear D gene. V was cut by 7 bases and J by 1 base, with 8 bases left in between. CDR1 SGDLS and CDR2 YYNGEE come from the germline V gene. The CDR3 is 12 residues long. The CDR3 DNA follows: TGTGCCAGCGGCAGCGCGAACACTGAAGCTTTCTTT. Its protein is CASGSANTEAFF.

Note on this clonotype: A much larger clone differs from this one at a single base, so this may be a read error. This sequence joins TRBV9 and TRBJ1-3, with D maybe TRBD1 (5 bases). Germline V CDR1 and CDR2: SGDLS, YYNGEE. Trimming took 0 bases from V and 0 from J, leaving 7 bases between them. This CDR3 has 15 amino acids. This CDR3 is CASSVGQHSGNTIYF. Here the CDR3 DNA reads TGTGCCAGCAGCGTAGGACAGCACTCTGGAAACACCATATATTTT.

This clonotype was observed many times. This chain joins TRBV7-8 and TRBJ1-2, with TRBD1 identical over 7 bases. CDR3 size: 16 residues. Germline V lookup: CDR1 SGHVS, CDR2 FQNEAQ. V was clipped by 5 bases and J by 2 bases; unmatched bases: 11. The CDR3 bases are TGTGCCAGCAGCACCCGGGACAGAAGCTTCAACTATGGCTACACCTTC. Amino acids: CASSTRDRSFNYGYTF.

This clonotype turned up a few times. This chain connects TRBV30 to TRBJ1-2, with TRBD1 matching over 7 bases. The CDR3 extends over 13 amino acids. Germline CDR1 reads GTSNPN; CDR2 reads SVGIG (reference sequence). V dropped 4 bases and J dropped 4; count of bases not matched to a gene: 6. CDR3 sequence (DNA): TGTGCCTGGACTCGACAGGGAACCTATGGCTACACCTTC. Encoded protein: CAWTRQGTYGYTF.

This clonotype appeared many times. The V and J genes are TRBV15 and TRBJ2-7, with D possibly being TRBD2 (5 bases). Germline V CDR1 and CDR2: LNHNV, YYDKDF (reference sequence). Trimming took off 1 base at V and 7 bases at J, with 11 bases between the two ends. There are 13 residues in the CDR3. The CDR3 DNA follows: TGTGCCACCAGCAGAGCTCGGGGTTGGGAGCAGTACTTC. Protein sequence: CATSRARGWEQYF.

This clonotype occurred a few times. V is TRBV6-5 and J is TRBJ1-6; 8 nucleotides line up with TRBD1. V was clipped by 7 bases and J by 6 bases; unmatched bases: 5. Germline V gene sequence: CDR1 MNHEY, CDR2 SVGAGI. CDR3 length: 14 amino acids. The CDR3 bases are TGTGCCAGCAAACCCACAGGGGGTAATTCACCCCTCCACTTT. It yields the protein CASKPTGGNSPLHF.

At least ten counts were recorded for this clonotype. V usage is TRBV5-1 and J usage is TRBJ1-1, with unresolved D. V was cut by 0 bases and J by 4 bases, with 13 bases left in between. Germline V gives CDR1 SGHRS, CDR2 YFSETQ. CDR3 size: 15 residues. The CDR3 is CASSLAGDWGTEAFF. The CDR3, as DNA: TGCGCCAGCAGCTTGGCCGGGGATTGGGGCACTGAAGCTTTCTTT.

CDR3 sequence: CASGPQAHGYTF. Here the CDR3 DNA reads TGTGCCAGCGGCCCACAGGCACATGGCTACACCTTC. The chain carries TRBV12-3 or TRBV12-4 and TRBJ1-2; perhaps TRBD1 as D (5 bases). V dropped 8 bases and J dropped 6 bases, with 13 bases sitting between them. The CDR3 has 12 amino acids.

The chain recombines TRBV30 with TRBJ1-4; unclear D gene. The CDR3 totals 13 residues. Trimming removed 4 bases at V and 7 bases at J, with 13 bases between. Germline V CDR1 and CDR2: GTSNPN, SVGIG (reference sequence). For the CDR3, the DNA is TGTGCCTGGACCCCCCATTTGAGTGAAAAACTGTTTTTT. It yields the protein CAWTPHLSEKLFF.

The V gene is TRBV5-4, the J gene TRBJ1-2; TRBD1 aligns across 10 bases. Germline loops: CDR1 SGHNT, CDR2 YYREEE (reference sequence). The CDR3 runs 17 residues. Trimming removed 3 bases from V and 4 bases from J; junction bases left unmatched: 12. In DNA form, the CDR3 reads TGTGCCAGCAGCTCTGGAATAGACAGGGGGCTGTCCTATGGCTACACCTTC. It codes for CASSSGIDRGLSYGYTF.

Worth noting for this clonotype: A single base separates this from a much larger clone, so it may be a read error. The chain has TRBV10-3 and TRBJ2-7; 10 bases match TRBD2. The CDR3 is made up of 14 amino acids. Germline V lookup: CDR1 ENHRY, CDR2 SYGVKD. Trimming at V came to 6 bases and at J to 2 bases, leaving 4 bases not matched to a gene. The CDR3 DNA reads TGTGCCATCAGGGGGGGACTAGCGACCTACGAGCAGTACTTC. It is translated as CAIRGGLATYEQYF.

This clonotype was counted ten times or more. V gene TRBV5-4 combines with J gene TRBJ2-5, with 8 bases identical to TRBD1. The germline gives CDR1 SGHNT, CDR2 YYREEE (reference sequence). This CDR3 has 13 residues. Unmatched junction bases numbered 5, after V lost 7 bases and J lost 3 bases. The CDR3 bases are TGTGCCAGCGCACGGGGACAGGAAGAGACCCAGTACTTC. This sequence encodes CASARGQEETQYF.

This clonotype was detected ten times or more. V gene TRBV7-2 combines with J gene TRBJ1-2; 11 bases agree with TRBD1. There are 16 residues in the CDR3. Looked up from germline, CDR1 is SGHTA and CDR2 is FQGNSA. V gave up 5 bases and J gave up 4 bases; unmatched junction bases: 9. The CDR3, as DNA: TGTGCCAGCAGCCTCCGGGACAGGGGGAGCGGCTATGGCTACACCTTC. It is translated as CASSLRDRGSGYGYTF.

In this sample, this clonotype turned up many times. The CDR3 region has the DNA TGTGCCAGTAGTTGGGACCGGGATCAGCCCCAGCATTTT. This encodes CASSWDRDQPQHF. The chain uses TRBV19 and TRBJ1-5, with D tentatively TRBD1 (5 bases). V was clipped by 5 bases and J by 5 bases, with 10 bases between them. Germline V gene sequence: CDR1 LNHDA, CDR2 SQIVND (reference sequence). The CDR3 sequence is 13 residues long.

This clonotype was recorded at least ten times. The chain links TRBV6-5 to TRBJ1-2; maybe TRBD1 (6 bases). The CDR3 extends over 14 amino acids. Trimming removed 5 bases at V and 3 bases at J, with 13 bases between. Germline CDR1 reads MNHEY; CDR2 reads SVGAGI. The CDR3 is CASSLNREYYGYTF. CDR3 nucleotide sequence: TGTGCCAGCAGTCTGAACAGGGAATACTATGGCTACACCTTC.

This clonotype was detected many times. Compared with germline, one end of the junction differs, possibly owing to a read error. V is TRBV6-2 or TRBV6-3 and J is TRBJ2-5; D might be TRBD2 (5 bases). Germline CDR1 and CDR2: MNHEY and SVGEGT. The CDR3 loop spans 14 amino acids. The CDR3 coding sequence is TGTGCCAGCAGTTACTCGAGCGGTCAAGGGACCCAGTACTTC. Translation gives CASSYSSGQGTQYF.

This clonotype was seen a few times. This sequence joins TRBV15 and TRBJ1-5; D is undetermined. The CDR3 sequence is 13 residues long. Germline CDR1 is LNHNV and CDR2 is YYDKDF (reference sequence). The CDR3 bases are TGTGCTAGTGAGCAGCCAGGCAATCAGCCCCAGCATTTT. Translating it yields CASEQPGNQPQHF.

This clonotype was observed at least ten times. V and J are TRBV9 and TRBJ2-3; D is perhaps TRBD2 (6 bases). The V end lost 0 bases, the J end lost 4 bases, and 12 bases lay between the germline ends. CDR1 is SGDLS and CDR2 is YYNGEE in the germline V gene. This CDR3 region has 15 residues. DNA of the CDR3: TGTGCCAGCAGCGTAGTTTCGACGGGAGCAGATACGCAGTATTTT. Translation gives CASSVVSTGADTQYF.

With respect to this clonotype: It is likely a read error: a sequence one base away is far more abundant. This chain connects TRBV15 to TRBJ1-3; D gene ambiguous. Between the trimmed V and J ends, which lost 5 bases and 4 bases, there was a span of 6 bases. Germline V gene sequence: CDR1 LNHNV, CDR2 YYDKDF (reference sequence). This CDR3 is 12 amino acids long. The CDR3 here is CATSLGGNTIYF. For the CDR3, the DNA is TGTGCCACCAGCTTAGGGGGAAACACCATATATTTT. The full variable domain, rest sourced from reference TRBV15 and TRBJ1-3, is DAMVIQNPRYQVTQFGKPVTLSCSQTLNHNVMYWYQQKSSQAPKLLFHYYDKDFNNEADTPDNFQSRRPNTSFCFLDIRSPGLGDTAMYLCATSLGGNTIYFGEGSWLTVV.